This TCR beta chain was captured in a study of PD-L1 blockade in urothelial cancer. Germline V lookup: CDR1 SGDLS, CDR2 YYNGEE. Trimming stripped 4 bases from V and 4 bases from J, with 9 bases between. CDR3 size: 14 residues. Sequencing used immunoSEQ multiplex PCR; TCRdb keeps in-frame clones, though not all of them. The data hold around 100,000 clones, with approximately 86% observed a single time. This TCR came from a man aged 50 to 59 with urothelial cancer. The sequencing here drew on PBMCs, taken around atezolizumab (anti-PD-L1) treatment. This chain uses TRBV9 with TRBJ1-6, with a possible D match to TRBD1 (6 bases). The CDR3 loop reads CASSLRGYNSPLHF. The CDR3, as DNA: TGTGCCAGCAGCCTGAGGGGGTATAATTCACCCCTCCACTTT.